This is a list of T cell receptor beta chains from one sample in a study of T cell repertoires in cytomegalovirus infection. TCRdb fed the reads into MiXCR, producing one record per CDR3 protein. Altogether 100,000 or so distinct CDR3 sequences are present, 23% being singletons, with the ten largest covering 39%. Specimen: CD8+ T cells from PBMCs. All receptors derive from a human donor in good health (CMV status not recorded). Some clones in this sample may be carry-over from other donors' samples. The CDR3 runs from the conserved cysteine through the conserved F or W.

v_gene: TRBV4-3; CDR3aa: CASSRTDSHTEAFF
v_gene: TRBV5-8; CDR3aa: CASSLDGVTGELFF
v_gene: TRBV11-3; CDR3aa: CASTWEGTYEQYF
v_gene: TRBV29-1; CDR3aa: CSVPGGDRCTEAFF
v_gene: TRBV7-2; CDR3aa: CASSLWSGRADNSPLHF
v_gene: TRBV7-6; CDR3aa: CASSLRAKPNYGYTF
v_gene: TRBV19; CDR3aa: CASNAGVNTEAFF
v_gene: TRBV28; CDR3aa: CASSLRDRKYEQYF
v_gene: TRBV30; CDR3aa: CAWSRPGTGIDQPQHF
v_gene: TRBV18; CDR3aa: CASSPWDRATDTQYF
v_gene: TRBV4-3; CDR3aa: CASSQDRTRGSGNTIYF
v_gene: TRBV4-1; CDR3aa: CASSQEPNYEQYF
v_gene: TRBV20-1; CDR3aa: CSALPSGRFQKSSYEQYF
v_gene: TRBV13; CDR3aa: CASSPPGRGGPADTQYF
v_gene: TRBV7-9; CDR3aa: CASSLGYRAPQETQYF
v_gene: TRBV7-8; CDR3aa: CASSLSPVGLEHYGYTF
v_gene: TRBV9; CDR3aa: CASSPSPKRAPNNEQFF
v_gene: TRBV4-2; CDR3aa: CASSQEVAGSSYEQYF
v_gene: TRBV6-8; CDR3aa: CASTPRDEQYF
v_gene: TRBV12-3/TRBV12-4; CDR3aa: CASSRDKNEQYF
v_gene: TRBV11-2; CDR3aa: CASSLGLAAGYEQYF
v_gene: TRBV18; CDR3aa: CASSPPGLDEQYF
v_gene: TRBV29-1; CDR3aa: CSVTQGRADEKLFF
v_gene: TRBV12-3/TRBV12-4; CDR3aa: CASSPRVVLAGGPEEQFF